This TCR beta chain was identified in a study of blood T cell repertoires in COVID-19. In the study's own analysis: Reference gene primers were amplified, and this amplification served to estimate nucleated cell counts. Sequenced by immunoSEQ multiplex PCR; TCRdb stores in-frame clones only, minus some. The D gene and trimming were derived from the DNA, and the V and J assignments and clone size from that table. Here the sample spans under 250,000 clones, approximately 88% being singletons. The TCR was taken from a man in his forties or fifties with acute or convalescent COVID-19. Material for sequencing was peripheral blood.

This CDR3 is CASSLGAGADNEKLFF. The CDR3 DNA reads TGTGCCAGCAGCTTGGGAGCAGGGGCTGATAATGAAAAACTGTTTTTT. The chain recombines TRBV5-4 with TRBJ1-4; D is possibly TRBD1 (6 bases). CDR3 length: 16 residues. Trimming removed 0 bases from V and 4 bases from J, with 13 bases in between. The germline V gene encodes CDR1 SGHNT and CDR2 YYREEE (reference sequence).